One T cell receptor beta chain is described in this entry. Generated by immunoSEQ multiplex PCR, the TCRdb table keeps only in-frame clones and is missing some. The sample lists about 110,000 clones; approximately 90% were seen once. This sample was taken from a study of control samples from healthy donors and cancer patients. Germline V gives CDR1 KGHDR, CDR2 SFDVKD. This CDR3 has 16 amino acids. V lost 2 bases and J 3 bases, leaving 12 bases between the germline ends. The clonotype originates from a human donor in good health. The donor label of this sample is uncertain. Sequencing was done on a sample of blood. The chain has TRBV24-1 and TRBJ2-2; D is perhaps TRBD1 or TRBD2 (5 bases each). The CDR3 reads CATSDWGREHTGELFF. The CDR3 DNA follows: TGTGCCACCAGTGATTGGGGCAGGGAGCACACCGGGGAGCTGTTTTTT.